The 17 T cell receptor beta chains listed next were all sequenced from one sample in a study of blood T cells in healthy people across ages. A second roughly 6 to 12 cycle PCR used barcoded and J-beta primers. MiXCR was run by TCRdb on the 5' RACE reads, yielding one entry per CDR3 protein. The sample lists hundreds of thousands of distinct CDR3 sequences; roughly 41% were seen once. The sequenced sample was blood. Receptor source: a man aged 80 or over in good health.

A few counts support this clonotype. The gene calls are TRBV27 and TRBJ1-6; D not resolved. The germline CDR1 and CDR2 sequences are MNHEY and SMNVEV (reference sequence). Trimming cost V 6 bases and J 0 bases, with 12 bases left between them. The CDR3 covers 16 residues. The CDR3 reads CASRMLESSYNSPLHF. The CDR3 coding sequence is TGTGCCAGCAGAATGCTAGAGAGCTCCTATAATTCACCCCTCCACTTT.

This clonotype was seen a few times. The V gene is TRBV7-2, the J gene TRBJ1-2; no clear D gene. Trimming shortened V by 5 bases and J by 8 bases, and 30 bases separated the two germline ends. Germline V gives CDR1 SGHTA, CDR2 FQGNSA. This CDR3 is 18 amino acids long. Written as DNA, the CDR3 is TGTGCCAGCAGCGTTAGGTCCCCTGGACGGGCAACTTATGTAGGCTACACCTTC. This gives the protein CASSVRSPGRATYVGYTF.

This clonotype appeared many times. The chain employs TRBV20-1 and TRBJ1-2; the match to TRBD1 covers 7 bases. After removal of 4 bases from V and 8 bases from J, the junction contained 7 bases not matched to a gene. Germline V gene lookup returns CDR1 DFQATT and CDR2 SNEGSKA (reference sequence). The CDR3 covers 12 residues. The CDR3 DNA sequence: TGCAGTGCTATTATCGACAGGGAGGGCTACACCTTC. Encoded protein: CSAIIDREGYTF.

The chain links TRBV7-2 to TRBJ1-2, with 7 bases matching TRBD1. V shed 5 bases and J 4 bases; nucleotides not matched to a gene: 4. Germline V gene lookup returns CDR1 SGHTA and CDR2 FQGNSA. There are 13 residues in the CDR3. The CDR3: CASSPTGSYGYTF. The CDR3 DNA reads as TGTGCCAGCAGCCCGACAGGGTCCTATGGCTACACCTTC.

This clonotype came up a few times. This chain uses TRBV5-1 with TRBJ2-5, with 13 nucleotides matching TRBD2. Germline V gene data show CDR1 as SGHRS and CDR2 as YFSETQ. The CDR3 is 17 residues long. The ends lost 4 bases at V and 2 bases at J; junction bases unmatched: 8. The DNA of the CDR3 is TGCGCCAGCAGCCCGGGACTAGCGGGGAGGGGGCAAGAGACCCAGTACTTC. This gives the protein CASSPGLAGRGQETQYF.

This clonotype was picked up a small number of times. J is TRBJ1-2 and V is TRBV20-1; no firm D call. Germline CDR1 and CDR2: DFQATT and SNEGSKA (reference sequence). The CDR3 totals 11 residues. The CDR3 sequence is CSLEADYGYTF. The CDR3 nucleotides are TGCAGCCTTGAGGCCGACTATGGCTACACCTTC.

As regards this clonotype: One end of the junction varies from germline; a read error may be responsible. CDR3 sequence reads: CSVEGLAGGTPSTDAQYF. The CDR3 bases are TGCAGCGTTGAAGGACTAGCGGGGGGGACACCTAGCACAGATGCGCAGTATTTT. This rearrangement joins TRBV29-1 to TRBJ2-3, with 14 bases that match TRBD2. Germline lookup yields CDR1 SQVTM and CDR2 ANQGSEA. The CDR3 length is 18 residues.

This sequence joins TRBV7-2 and TRBJ1-4; D not certain. This CDR3 contains 15 residues. Between the trimmed V and J ends, which lost 6 bases and 0 bases, there was a span of 11 bases. CDR1 is SGHTA, CDR2 FQGNSA, per germline. The chain's CDR3 is CASRQRGPTNEKLFF. The CDR3 nucleotides are TGTGCCAGCAGGCAACGTGGGCCAACTAATGAAAAACTGTTTTTT.

This clonotype was picked up a small number of times. The CDR3 DNA is TGTGCCAGCAGCAAGGGGGGGACAGCAACAAGCTCCTACGAGCAGTACTTC. Translation: CASSKGGTATSSYEQYF. The chain recombines TRBV11-2 with TRBJ2-7; D could derive from TRBD1 or TRBD2 (7 bases each). The CDR3 spans 17 residues. Germline CDR1 and CDR2: SGHAT and FQNNGV. V lost 5 bases and J lost 0, with 20 bases in between.

V is TRBV20-1 and J is TRBJ2-4; D tentatively reads TRBD1 or TRBD2 (5 bases each). The DNA end favors TRBJ2-7, so the J call may be wrong. CDR3 length: 13 residues. Looked up from germline, CDR1 is DFQATT and CDR2 is SNEGSKA (reference sequence). CDR3 DNA: TGCAGTGCTAGAGAGGGACCTTCCTACGAGCAGTACTTC. Translated: CSAREGPSYEQYF.

At least ten counts were recorded for this clonotype. V is TRBV4-3 and J is TRBJ2-3, with D hard to call. Germline V gene sequence: CDR1 LGHNA, CDR2 YSLEER. Trimming took off 1 base at V and 13 bases at J, with 15 bases between the two ends. This CDR3 spans 13 amino acids. CDR3 sequence: CASSQALGRAEYF. The DNA for the CDR3 is TGCGCCAGCAGCCAAGCCCTGGGAAGGGCTGAGTATTTT.

V and J are TRBV29-1 and TRBJ1-2; 10 bases agree with TRBD1. Per germline, CDR1 SQVTM and CDR2 ANQGSEA. This CDR3 region has 14 residues. Trimming took 7 bases from V and 2 from J; bases not matched to a gene: 7. The CDR3 nucleotides read TGCAGCGCCTGGGGACAGGGGAAAAACTATGGCTACACCTTC. This sequence encodes CSAWGQGKNYGYTF.

The rearrangement uses TRBV20-1 and TRBJ2-3, with 12 bases that match TRBD2. The CDR3 length is 14 residues. Trimming took 6 bases from V and 10 from J; bases not matched to a gene: 11. In germline, CDR1 is DFQATT, CDR2 SNEGSKA (reference sequence). In DNA form, the CDR3 reads TGCAGTGCCCAGAAAAGGACTAGCGGGATGGCGCAGTATTTT. It translates to CSAQKRTSGMAQYF.

This clonotype was seen more than once but under ten times. The chain is built from TRBV10-3 and TRBJ2-7, with 9 bases lining up with TRBD1. From germline, CDR1 is ENHRY and CDR2 SYGVKD. The CDR3 sequence is 14 residues long. V shed 3 bases and J 6 bases; nucleotides not matched to a gene: 6. The CDR3 loop is CAISERTGEGEQYF. CDR3 DNA sequence: TGTGCCATCAGTGAACGGACAGGGGAAGGCGAGCAGTACTTC.

CDR3 bases: TGTGCCAGCAGCGTAGGTCGAGCGGCCTACAATGAGCAGTACTTC. As protein: CASSVGRAAYNEQYF. J is TRBJ2-5 and V is TRBV9, with TRBD2 as a possible D gene (5 bases). CDR1 is SGDLS and CDR2 is YYNGEE in the germline V gene. This CDR3 has 15 amino acids. Trimming removed 0 bases from V and 11 bases from J, with 20 bases in between.

As to this clonotype: Germline is not matched at one junction end, which may reflect a read error. This sequence joins TRBV20-1 and TRBJ2-3; TRBD2 matches 10 bases. The CDR3 totals 18 residues. CDR1 is DFQATT and CDR2 is SNEGSKA in the germline V gene (reference sequence). The CDR3, as DNA: TGCAGTACTAGTCCCCCCGGGACTAGCGCAGGATGGGGGGATACGCAGTATTTT. Encoded protein: CSTSPPGTSAGWGDTQYF.

This clonotype showed up just a few times. The chain couples TRBV20-1 to TRBJ1-2; 8 nucleotides match TRBD1. Looked up from germline, CDR1 is DFQATT and CDR2 is SNEGSKA (reference sequence). Unmatched junction bases numbered 6, after V lost 0 bases and J lost 0 bases. This CDR3 contains 16 residues. CDR3 nucleotide sequence: TGCAGTGCTAGAGACGCTCGGACAGGGACTAACTATGGCTACACCTTC. Protein sequence: CSARDARTGTNYGYTF.